The rows below give T cell receptor beta chains drawn from one sample of a study of glioma-infiltrating T cells after dendritic cell vaccination. The repertoire was sequenced with immunoSEQ multiplex PCR; TCRdb's copy has only in-frame clones and lacks some. In the table there are tens of thousands of clones, about nine tenths of which are singletons. The source material was blood, sampled after dendritic cell vaccination. The receptors shown here come from a human donor with glioblastoma. Each CDR3 is given with its conserved first and last residue. A D gene is named only where the DNA matches it firmly. Clone sizes are given selectively: once, few, many, or a class where the clone is expanded.

j_call clone_size d_call v_call cdr3_nt cdr3_aa
TRBJ2-7 - - TRBV9 TGTGCCAGCAGCGCCGACGGCCGGGGAACCTACGAGCAGTACTTC CASSADGRGTYEQYF
TRBJ2-5 - - TRBV27 TGTGCCAGCAGGGGGGGAGAGGACGGGGAGACCCAGTACTTC CASRGGEDGETQYF
TRBJ1-2 - - TRBV7-9 TGTGCCAGCAGCTTAGCTGGCCAGGGCCATGGCTACACCTTC CASSLAGQGHGYTF
TRBJ1-4 few - TRBV6-5 TGTGCCAGCAGTTACTCGTGGACAGAAAATGAAAAACTGTTTTTT CASSYSWTENEKLFF
TRBJ2-5 once - TRBV7-2 TGTGCCAGCAGCTTAGAGGAGGGAGCGGCCCAGTACTTC CASSLEEGAAQYF
TRBJ1-2 - TRBD1 TRBV5-6 TGTGCCAGCAGCCGAGGGCAGGGGGCGGAAGGCTACACCTTC CASSRGQGAEGYTF
TRBJ1-1 - TRBD1 TRBV6-6 TGTGCCAGCAGCAACGGCGGGACAGGGAGGGACACTGAAGCTTTCTTT CASSNGGTGRDTEAFF
TRBJ2-1 - - TRBV7-3 TGTGCCAGCAGCTTAACTCTCAATGAGCAGTTCTTC CASSLTLNEQFF
TRBJ2-1 - - TRBV10-2 TGCGCCTCGGGGCCCGGAGGGCCTTACAATGAGCAGTTCTTC CASGPGGPYNEQFF
TRBJ2-7 - - TRBV18 TGTGCCAGCTCACCATCCGCGACTAGAAGCGAGCAGTACTTC CASSPSATRSEQYF
TRBJ1-2 - - TRBV5-1 TGCGCCAGCAGCTTGACAGGGATTGGCTACACCTTC CASSLTGIGYTF
TRBJ1-6 - - TRBV6-1 TGTGCCAGCAGTGACCGGCAGGGTAATTCACCCCTCCACTTT CASSDRQGNSPLHF
TRBJ2-7 - - TRBV9 TGTGCCAGCAGCGTAGTGACAGCGGGCCCCTACGAGCAGTACTTC CASSVVTAGPYEQYF
TRBJ2-2 once TRBD1 TRBV5-1 TGCGCCAGCAGCGGTCACAGGGGCCTAAACACCGGGGAGCTGTTTTTT CASSGHRGLNTGELFF
TRBJ1-2 - - TRBV5-1 TGCGCCAGCAGCTTATCGGAGGGGGGCTACACCTTC CASSLSEGGYTF
TRBJ2-7 - - TRBV18 TGTGCCAGCCACAGGGAAGGGTACGAGCAGTACTTC CASHREGYEQYF
TRBJ2-2 - - TRBV9 TGTGCCAGCAGCAGAGGAGGCACCGGGGAGCTGTTTTTT CASSRGGTGELFF
TRBJ2-5 - - TRBV12-5 TGTGCTAGTGGTTTGGGGGAGACGGACCGCAAGGAGACCCAGTACTTC CASGLGETDRKETQYF
TRBJ2-4 - TRBD2 TRBV5-8 TGTGCCAGGGAGGGGACTAGCGGATATCAAAACATTCAGTACTTC CAREGTSGYQNIQYF
TRBJ2-3 - TRBD1 TRBV18 TGTGCCGGGGGATCGGGACAGGGTTTGGATACGCAGTATTTT CAGGSGQGLDTQYF
TRBJ2-2 - TRBD1 TRBV18 TGTGCCAGCTCAGCCGGGACAGGCTCCACCGGGGAGCTGTTTTTT CASSAGTGSTGELFF
TRBJ1-5 - TRBD1 TRBV29-1 TGCAGCGTCCGACAGGGGGCTGGTCAGCCCCAGCATTTT CSVRQGAGQPQHF
TRBJ1-2 few TRBD1 TRBV7-2 TGTGCCAGCCTTCCTACGACAGGGGGCAGCGGCTACACCTTC CASLPTTGGSGYTF
TRBJ2-5 - TRBD2 TRBV5-1 TGCGCCAGCACCCTAACTAGCGCTACGGAGACCCAGTACTTC CASTLTSATETQYF
TRBJ1-2 - TRBD1 TRBV30 TGTGCCTGGACCTCCGGGACAGGGGGGAACACCTTC CAWTSGTGGNTF
TRBJ2-5 - TRBD1 TRBV11-2 TGTGCCAGCAGCTCGGTGCGAGGGGACAGTCAAGAGACCCAGTACTTC CASSSVRGDSQETQYF
TRBJ2-7 - TRBD2 TRBV6-5 TGTGCCAGCAGTTACTCGGGACTAGCGGGACCCTACGAGCAGTACTTC CASSYSGLAGPYEQYF
TRBJ1-1 - - TRBV18 TGTGCCAGCTCACCCCGGTTGGACACTGAAGCTTTCTTT CASSPRLDTEAFF
TRBJ2-1 - TRBD2 TRBV6-1 TGTGCCAGCAGCGGGGGGGCTTACAATGAGCAGTTCTTC CASSGGAYNEQFF
TRBJ2-7 - TRBD2 TRBV2 TGTGCCAGCAGTAATAGCGGGAAGGGCTACGAGCAGTACTTC CASSNSGKGYEQYF
TRBJ1-3 - - TRBV6-6 TGTGCCAGCAGTTTTCCCGTACAGGGAGTAGGAAACACCATATATTTT CASSFPVQGVGNTIYF
TRBJ2-1 - TRBD1 TRBV27 TGTGCCAGCAGTCCATACGGACAGGGGGCTCTTGAGCAGTTCTTC CASSPYGQGALEQFF
TRBJ2-7 - - TRBV6-5 TGTGCCAGCAGTTCAGGGTTGGCGAGTTCGCAGTACTTC CASSSGLASSQYF
TRBJ1-5 - - TRBV5-6 TGTGCCAGCAGCTTAACGGGTAATAGCAATCAGCCCCAGCATTTT CASSLTGNSNQPQHF
TRBJ1-1 once TRBD1 TRBV6-5 TGTGCCAGCAGTTACTCTAAACGGACAGGGGGTACTGAAGCTTTCTTT CASSYSKRTGGTEAFF
TRBJ1-5 - TRBD1 TRBV27 TGTGCCAGCAGTCCCTACAGGGGGGCCCCTCAGCCCCAGCATTTT CASSPYRGAPQPQHF
TRBJ1-5 - TRBD1 TRBV19 TGTGCCAGTAGTCCCCGGACAGGGGCCAATCAGCCCCAGCATTTT CASSPRTGANQPQHF